This TCR beta chain derives from a study of neurological immune-mediated disorders. There are 14 residues in the CDR3. The V end lost 1 base, the J end lost 4 bases, and 11 bases lay between the germline ends. Germline lookup yields CDR1 SGHKS and CDR2 YYEKEE (reference sequence). Using its own MiXCR run on the 5' RACE reads, TCRdb lists one record per CDR3 protein. The sample lists roughly 41,000 distinct CDR3 sequences; roughly 11% were seen once. This clonotype came up many times. As for time point: technical triplicate 1. Sequencing input: PBMCs. The V gene is TRBV5-5, the J gene TRBJ1-1; no reliable D call. The source is a man in his 60s with HTLV-1-associated myelopathy (HAM/TSP). The CDR3 DNA follows: TGTGCCAGCAGCTTGTCTCCCAGGAGCACTGAAGCTTTCTTT. Translating gives CASSLSPRSTEAFF.